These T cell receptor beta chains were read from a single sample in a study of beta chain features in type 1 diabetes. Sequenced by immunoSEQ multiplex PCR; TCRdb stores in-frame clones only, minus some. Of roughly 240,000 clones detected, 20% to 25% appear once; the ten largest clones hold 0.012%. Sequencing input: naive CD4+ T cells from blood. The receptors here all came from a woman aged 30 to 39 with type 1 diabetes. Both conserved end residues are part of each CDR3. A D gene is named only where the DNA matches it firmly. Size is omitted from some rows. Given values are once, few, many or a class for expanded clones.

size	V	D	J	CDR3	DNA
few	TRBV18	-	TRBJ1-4	CASSPEGSLNEKLFF	TGTGCCAGCTCACCGGAGGGGAGTCTTAATGAAAAACTGTTTTTT
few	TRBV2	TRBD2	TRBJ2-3	CATRLAGVTDTQYF	TGTGCCACCCGACTAGCGGGAGTGACAGATACGCAGTATTTT
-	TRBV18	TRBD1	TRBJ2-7	CASSPTGGNEQYF	TGTGCCAGCTCACCGACAGGGGGCAACGAGCAGTACTTC
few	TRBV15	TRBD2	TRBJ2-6	CATSNPSGSISGANVLTF	TGTGCCACCAGCAATCCTAGCGGGAGTATTTCTGGGGCCAACGTCCTGACTTTC
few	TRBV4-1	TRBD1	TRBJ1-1	CASSRGTGTMNTEAFF	TGCGCCAGCAGCAGGGGGACAGGAACGATGAACACTGAAGCTTTCTTT
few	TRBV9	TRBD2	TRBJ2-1	CASSAILAGVNEQFF	TGTGCCAGCAGCGCGATCCTAGCGGGAGTTAATGAGCAGTTCTTC
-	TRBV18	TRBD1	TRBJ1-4	CASSPSGQGNEKLFF	TGTGCCAGCTCACCATCGGGACAGGGGAATGAAAAACTGTTTTTT
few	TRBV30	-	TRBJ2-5	CAWRRSSLETQYF	TGTGCCTGGAGGCGGTCCTCTTTGGAGACCCAGTACTTC
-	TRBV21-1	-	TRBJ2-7	CASSKAGTRPPYEQYF	TGTGCCAGCAGCAAGGCCGGGACACGACCCCCTTACGAGCAGTACTTC
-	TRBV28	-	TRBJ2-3	CASRGARDTQYF	TGTGCCAGCAGAGGAGCCCGGGATACGCAGTATTTT
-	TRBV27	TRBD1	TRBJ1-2	CASSLAPTGGGGYTF	TGTGCCAGCAGTTTAGCCCCCACAGGGGGCGGTGGCTACACCTTC
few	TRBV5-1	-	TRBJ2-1	CASSEQGTYNEQFF	TGCGCCAGCAGTGAACAGGGAACCTACAATGAGCAGTTCTTC
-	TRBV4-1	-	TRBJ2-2	CASSQGFEQENTGELFF	TGCGCCAGCAGCCAAGGCTTTGAACAGGAGAACACCGGGGAGCTGTTTTTT
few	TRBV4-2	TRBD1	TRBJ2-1	CASSQAAQGAGNEQFF	TGTGCCAGCAGCCAAGCTGCACAGGGGGCCGGCAATGAGCAGTTCTTC
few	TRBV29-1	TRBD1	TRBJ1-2	CSAYRDRGRSYTF	TGCAGCGCTTACCGGGACAGGGGGAGAAGCTACACCTTC
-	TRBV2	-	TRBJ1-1	CASREQLDTEAFF	TGTGCCAGCCGGGAGCAATTGGACACTGAAGCTTTCTTT
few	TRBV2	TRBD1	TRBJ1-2	CASGGDRGNRGYTF	TGTGCCAGCGGGGGGGACAGGGGTAATCGTGGCTACACCTTC
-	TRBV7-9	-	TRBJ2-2	CASSKLPGTEGRELFF	TGTGCCAGCAGCAAACTCCCCGGGACGGAGGGCCGGGAGCTGTTTTTT
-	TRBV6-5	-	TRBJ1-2	CASSYGQRTNYGYTF	TGTGCCAGCAGTTACGGACAGAGGACTAACTATGGCTACACCTTC
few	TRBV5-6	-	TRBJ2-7	CASSVRGYEQYF	TGTGCCAGCAGCGTCCGGGGCTACGAGCAGTACTTC
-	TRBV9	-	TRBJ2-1	CASSVVAGPYNEQFF	TGTGCCAGCAGCGTAGTGGCGGGACCCTACAATGAGCAGTTCTTC
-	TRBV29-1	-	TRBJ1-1	CSAERGIYTEAFF	TGCAGCGCCGAGCGGGGGATCTACACTGAAGCTTTCTTT
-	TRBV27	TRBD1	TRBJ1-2	CASSTGTGGYTF	TGTGCCAGCAGCACTGGGACAGGGGGCTACACCTTC
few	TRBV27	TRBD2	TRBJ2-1	CASSPQREGLKFF	TGTGCCAGCAGTCCCCAGCGGGAGGGTTTGAAGTTCTTC
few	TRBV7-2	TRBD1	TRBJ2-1	CASSLPDRGNEQFF	TGTGCCAGCAGTCTACCTGACAGGGGCAATGAGCAGTTCTTC
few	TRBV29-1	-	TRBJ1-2	CSVPGRGYGYTF	TGCAGCGTCCCGGGCAGGGGCTATGGCTACACCTTC
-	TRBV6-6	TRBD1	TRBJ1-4	CASSWTGLDEKLFF	TGTGCCAGCAGCTGGACAGGATTAGATGAAAAACTGTTTTTT
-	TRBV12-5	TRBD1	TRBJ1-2	CASGPFQPGQGNYGYTF	TGTGCTAGTGGTCCATTCCAGCCGGGACAGGGGAACTATGGCTACACCTTC
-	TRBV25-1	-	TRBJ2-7	CASSWSDSYEQYF	TGTGCCAGCAGTTGGTCAGACTCCTACGAGCAGTACTTC
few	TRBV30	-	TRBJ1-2	CAWSVGVNYGYTF	TGTGCCTGGAGTGTCGGGGTGAACTATGGCTACACCTTC
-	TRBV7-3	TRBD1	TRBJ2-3	CASSLKADRDGDTQYF	TGTGCCAGCAGCTTAAAGGCCGACAGGGATGGAGATACGCAGTATTTT
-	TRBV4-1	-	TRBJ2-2	CASSQAQIYTGELFF	TGCGCCAGCAGCCAAGCACAGATCTACACCGGGGAGCTGTTTTTT
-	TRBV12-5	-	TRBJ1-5	CASGTDQPQHF	TGTGCTAGTGGTACGGATCAGCCCCAGCATTTT
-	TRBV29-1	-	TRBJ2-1	CSVDNSPSGNEQFF	TGCAGCGTTGATAACTCCCCAAGCGGGAATGAGCAGTTCTTC
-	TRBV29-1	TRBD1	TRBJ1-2	CSAIRTRGGGYGYTF	TGCAGCGCCATAAGAACACGAGGGGGCGGCTATGGCTACACCTTC
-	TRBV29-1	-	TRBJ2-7	CSVEAFSDEQYF	TGCAGCGTTGAGGCCTTTAGCGACGAGCAGTACTTC
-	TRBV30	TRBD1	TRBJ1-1	CAWSVRGGTTAFF	TGTGCCTGGAGTGTACGAGGGGGCACTACAGCTTTCTTT
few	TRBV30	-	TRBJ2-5	CAWVKGGDNQETQYF	TGTGCCTGGGTTAAGGGAGGGGACAACCAAGAGACCCAGTACTTC
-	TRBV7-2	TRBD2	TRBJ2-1	CASSLMGGSSYNEQFF	TGTGCCAGCAGCTTAATGGGGGGGAGCTCCTACAATGAGCAGTTCTTC
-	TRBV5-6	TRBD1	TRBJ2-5	CASSASLRGETQYF	TGTGCCAGCAGCGCTAGCCTCAGGGGGGAGACCCAGTACTTC
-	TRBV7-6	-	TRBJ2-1	CASSRSMLAANEQFF	TGTGCCAGCAGCCGATCCATGCTAGCAGCTAATGAGCAGTTCTTC
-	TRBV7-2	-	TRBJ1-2	CASSLVEGGGYGYTF	TGTGCCAGCAGCTTGGTAGAGGGAGGGGGCTATGGCTACACCTTC
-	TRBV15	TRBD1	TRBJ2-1	CATSGGTGALSSYNEQFF	TGTGCCACCAGCGGCGGGACAGGGGCCCTAAGCTCCTACAATGAGCAGTTCTTC
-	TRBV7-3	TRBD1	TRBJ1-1	CASSLTGLNTEAFF	TGTGCCAGCAGCTTGACAGGGTTGAACACTGAAGCTTTCTTT
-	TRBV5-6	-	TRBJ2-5	CASSRPGLASETQYF	TGTGCCAGCAGCCGCCCCGGGCTAGCGTCAGAGACCCAGTACTTC
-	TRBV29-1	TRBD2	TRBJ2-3	CSKTSGPDTQYF	TGCAGTAAGACTAGCGGCCCAGATACGCAGTATTTT
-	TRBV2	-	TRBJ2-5	CATQYQETQYF	TGTGCCACCCAGTACCAAGAGACCCAGTACTTC
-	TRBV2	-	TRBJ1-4	CASSVQGEKLFF	TGTGCCAGCAGTGTACAGGGCGAAAAACTGTTTTTT
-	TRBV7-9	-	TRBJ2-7	CASSITGSEQYF	TGTGCCAGCAGCATCACAGGGAGCGAGCAGTACTTC
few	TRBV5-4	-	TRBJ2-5	CASSSRIAAQETQYF	TGTGCCAGCAGCTCCAGAATAGCAGCACAAGAGACCCAGTACTTC
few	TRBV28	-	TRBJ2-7	CASSLTAYEQYF	TGTGCCAGCAGTTTAACGGCCTACGAGCAGTACTTC
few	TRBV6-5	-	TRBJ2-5	CASSYSIRETQYF	TGTGCCAGCAGTTACTCGATTCGGGAGACCCAGTACTTC
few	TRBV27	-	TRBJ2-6	CASSLSMAYVLTF	TGTGCCAGCAGTTTATCGATGGCCTACGTCCTGACTTTC
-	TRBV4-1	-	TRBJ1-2	CASSQSGSYGYTF	TGCGCCAGCAGCCAATCAGGGTCCTATGGCTACACCTTC
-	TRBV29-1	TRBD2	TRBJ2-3	CSVGLAGRTDTQYF	TGCAGCGTCGGACTAGCGGGAAGGACAGATACGCAGTATTTT
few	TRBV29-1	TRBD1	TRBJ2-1	CSVEGAAEQFF	TGCAGCGTCGAGGGGGCAGCTGAGCAGTTCTTC
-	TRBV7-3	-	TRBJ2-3	CASSFSQSDTQYF	TGTGCCAGCAGCTTTAGCCAGTCCGATACGCAGTATTTT